This record looks at one TCR beta chain sequence and its context. Antigen specificity is unknown. This entry comes from a study of shared clonotypes between healthy human individuals. Between the trimmed V and J ends, which lost 1 base and 3 bases, there was a span of 7 bases. Germline CDR1 reads LGHNA; CDR2 reads YSLEER. This CDR3 has 13 amino acids. Study results and caveats: Naive CD4 clonotype sharing across several donors was about 5%. In having few donors, the study represented limited genetic and exposure-history diversity. Estimated clonotype richness was generally higher in naive than memory subsets. Some clonotypes were shared by all four sorted-subset donors, while others were not shared. The non-shared ones had lower generation probabilities than the shared ones.

The assay was immunoSEQ multiplex PCR, and TCRdb's table has in-frame clones only and misses some. This table has millions of clones, 85% to 95% appearing once. This chain links TRBV4-3 with TRBJ2-7, with D unresolved. Sequencing was carried out using naive CD4+ T cells sorted from blood. The subset: CD45RA+ positively selected. This receptor was taken from a man between 18 and 35 years old in good health. Here the CDR3 reads CASSQGELYEQYF. The CDR3 nucleotides read TGCGCCAGCAGCCAAGGAGAACTCTACGAGCAGTACTTC.